Described below is a single T cell receptor beta chain sequence and its context. What it binds is not known. CDR1 is PRHDT and CDR2 is FYEKMQ in the germline V gene (reference sequence). The CDR3 length is 13 residues. Trimming left V 5 bases short and J 8 bases short, with 13 bases between. The record originates from a study of CD8+ T cells in alopecia areata. Study-wide context: Oral tofacitinib (5 to 10 mg twice daily) was administered to treated patients.

Points from the study as a whole: Although TCR sharing was seen in mice, sharing across patients was less clear, possibly for HLA-related reasons. Higher clonality was seen in lesional scalp than in normal scalp, especially in alopecia totalis/universalis.

Sorting from PBMCs produced CD4+ and CD8+ T cells. cDNA reverse transcribed from extracted RNA served as the sequencing template. Sequencing was performed with immunoSEQ multiplex PCR; in TCRdb, only in-frame clones are kept and a portion is missing. Of about 150,000 clones in the sample, around 50% were seen once. The clonotype originates from a human donor with alopecia areata. This sample comprised CD8+ T cells sorted from blood, obtained at week 0. This rearrangement joins TRBV13 to TRBJ2-1; D may be TRBD1 (5 bases). DNA of the CDR3: TGTGCCAGCAGCCCTGTAAGCAGGGATGAGCAGTTCTTC. Amino acids: CASSPVSRDEQFF.